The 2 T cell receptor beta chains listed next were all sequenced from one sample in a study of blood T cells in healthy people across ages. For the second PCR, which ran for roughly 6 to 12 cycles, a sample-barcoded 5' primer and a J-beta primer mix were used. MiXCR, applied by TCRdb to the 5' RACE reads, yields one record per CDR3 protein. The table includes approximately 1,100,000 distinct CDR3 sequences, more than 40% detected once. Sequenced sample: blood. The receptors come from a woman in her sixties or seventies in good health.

The CDR3 DNA is TGTGCCAGCAGCTCTCGACTAGCGGGAGTCGGTGAGCAGTTCTTC. Amino acid sequence: CASSSRLAGVGEQFF. V usage is TRBV7-3 and J usage is TRBJ2-1, with 12 bases aligning to TRBD2. With V trimmed by 4 bases and J by 9 bases, 7 bases remained unmatched. Germline-derived CDR1 and CDR2 are SGHTA and FQGTGA. This CDR3 contains 15 residues. The whole variable domain, filled in from reference TRBV7-3 and TRBJ2-1, reads GAGVSQTPSNKVTEKGKYVELRCDPISGHTALYWYRQSLGQGPEFLIYFQGTGAADDSGLPNDRFFAVRPEGSVSTLKIQRTERGDSAVYLCASSSRLAGVGEQFFGPGTRLTVL.

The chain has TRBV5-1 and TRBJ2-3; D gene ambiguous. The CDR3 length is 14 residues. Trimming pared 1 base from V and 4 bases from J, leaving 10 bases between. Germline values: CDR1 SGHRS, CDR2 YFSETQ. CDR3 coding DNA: TGCGCCAGCAGCTTGAAGGCACGCGCAGATACGCAGTATTTT. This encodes CASSLKARADTQYF.